The clone carrying this T cell receptor beta chain showed up just a few times. Its antigen is currently unknown. Germline is not matched at one junction end, which may reflect a read error. Germline V gene sequence: CDR1 DFQATT, CDR2 SNEGSKA (reference sequence). The CDR3 is 17 residues long. The sample belongs to a study of CD8 T cells in ankylosing spondylitis. One entry per CDR3 protein, called by TCRdb with MiXCR from the 5' RACE reads. The data contain about 510,000 distinct CDR3 sequences, under 5.5% of them singletons. Study-wide results and limits: Typical of ankylosing spondylitis blood, it appeared, was a TCR beta motif of several highly homologous variants.

The receptor's source is a male donor with ankylosing spondylitis. The sequencing sample was made of blood, either unsorted or a sorted T cell fraction (not recorded which). The chain joins TRBV20-1 to TRBJ2-4; 12 bases align to TRBD2. The CDR3 sequence: CCARPTRLAGVVNIQYF. The CDR3 region has the DNA TGCTGTGCTAGACCTACTCGACTAGCGGGAGTGGTAAACATTCAGTACTTC.